One and the same sample provided the 30 T cell receptor beta chains below, sequenced in a study of T cell responses to AZD1222 COVID-19 vaccine. Sequencing used immunoSEQ multiplex PCR; TCRdb keeps in-frame clones, though not all of them. The sample consists of about 35,000 clones, approximately 90% of them appearing once. This specimen consisted of peripheral blood, obtained 28 days after the second AZD1222 dose. These receptors all stem from an adult who received the AZD1222 COVID-19 vaccine.

This chain connects TRBV25-1 to TRBJ2-1; D ambiguous. This CDR3 spans 14 amino acids. Germline assignment: CDR1 MGHDK and CDR2 SYGVNS. The ends were cut back, 3 bases at V and 6 bases at J, with 12 bases in the middle. The CDR3: CASSDPPRSNEQFF. CDR3 in DNA: TGTGCCAGCAGTGACCCCCCAAGGAGCAATGAGCAGTTCTTC. Full variable domain (outside the CDR3, taken from reference TRBV25-1 and TRBJ2-1): EADIYQTPRYLVIGTGKKITLECSQTMGHDKMYWYQQDPGMELHLIHYSYGVNSTEKGDLSSESTVSRIRTEHFPLTLESARPSHTSQYLCASSDPPRSNEQFFGPGTRLTVL.

The J gene is TRBJ2-5, the V gene TRBV18, with 8 bases identical to TRBD2. V was clipped by 2 bases and J by 2 bases; unmatched bases: 7. CDR3 length: 16 residues. The germline V gene encodes CDR1 KGHSH and CDR2 LQKENI. For the CDR3, the DNA is TGTGCCAGCTCACCAGGTGTAAGCGGGGGACAAGAGACCCAGTACTTC. Amino acids: CASSPGVSGGQETQYF. Together with reference TRBV18 and TRBJ2-5, the CDR3 gives the full variable domain: NAGVMQNPRHLVRRRGQEARLRCSPMKGHSHVYWYRQLPEEGLKFMVYLQKENIIDESGMPKERFSAEFPKEGPSILRIQQVVRGDSAAYFCASSPGVSGGQETQYFGPGTRLLVL.

V gene TRBV9 combines with J gene TRBJ2-5, with 9 positions matching TRBD2. Germline V CDR1 and CDR2: SGDLS, YYNGEE. V was clipped by 4 bases and J by 5 bases; unmatched bases: 24. The CDR3 sequence is 20 residues long. This chain's CDR3 is CASSPAGNSGRGGPRETQYF. CDR3 DNA sequence: TGTGCCAGCAGCCCAGCCGGAAATAGCGGGAGAGGGGGGCCCAGGGAGACCCAGTACTTC.

The J gene is TRBJ2-1, the V gene TRBV10-1; 7 bases align to TRBD2. V was pared by 8 bases and J by 0 bases, with 7 bases of the junction left unmatched. CDR3 length: 15 residues. Germline loops: CDR1 WNHNN, CDR2 SYGVQD (reference sequence). CDR3 loop: CASSPAGRSYNEQFF. Written as DNA, the CDR3 is TGCGCCAGCTCTCCAGCGGGGCGCTCCTACAATGAGCAGTTCTTC.

The chain has TRBV30 and TRBJ2-6; D may correspond to TRBD1 or TRBD2 (5 bases each). Germline lookup yields CDR1 GTSNPN and CDR2 SVGIG (reference sequence). V lost 6 bases, J lost 4 bases, and 16 bases lay in between. The CDR3 sequence is 15 residues long. The CDR3 spells CACKRGAAGANVLTF. DNA of the CDR3: TGTGCCTGTAAGCGAGGGGCTGCGGGGGCCAACGTCCTGACTTTC.

The chain has TRBV5-1 and TRBJ1-1, with D perhaps TRBD1 (6 bases). Per germline, CDR1 SGHRS and CDR2 YFSETQ. V dropped 4 bases and J dropped 1 base, with 14 bases sitting between them. The CDR3 consists of 15 residues. As DNA, the CDR3 is TGCGCCAGCAGCCCTACTACGGGGGCGAACACTGAAGCTTTCTTT. Translation gives CASSPTTGANTEAFF.

This clone was detected only once. The chain has TRBV11-2 and TRBJ2-7; D assignment may be TRBD1 or TRBD2 (5 bases each). Trimming removed 7 bases at V and 7 bases at J, with 20 bases between. CDR3 length: 14 residues. Looked up from germline, CDR1 is SGHAT and CDR2 is FQNNGV. CDR3 nucleotide sequence: TGTGCCAGCAACTACGGGGCGGCCTCTAAAGAGCAGTACTTC. This gives the protein CASNYGAASKEQYF.

The V call is TRBV30, the J call TRBJ1-1; possible D gene TRBD1, 6 bases. With 3 bases removed from V and 0 bases from J, the gap between germline ends came to 11 bases. Germline CDR1 GTSNPN, CDR2 SVGIG (reference sequence). This CDR3 is built from 14 residues. CDR3 protein: CAWRDSYMNTEAFF. CDR3 nucleotides: TGTGCCTGGAGGGACAGCTACATGAACACTGAAGCTTTCTTT.

The rearrangement uses TRBV11-3 and TRBJ2-5, with a possible D match to TRBD2 (5 bases). Trimming removed 1 base from V and 4 bases from J, with 13 bases in between. In germline, CDR1 is SGHNT, CDR2 YENEEA. The length of the CDR3 is 15 residues. CDR3 coding DNA: TGTGCCAGCAGCTTAGCTGGACTGTCGGGAGAGACCCAGTACTTC. Amino acids: CASSLAGLSGETQYF.

The chain joins TRBV7-9 to TRBJ1-2; the D is unclear. Germline values: CDR1 SEHNR, CDR2 FQNEAQ (reference sequence). The CDR3 sequence is 14 residues long. Trimming stripped 5 bases from V and 5 bases from J, with 15 bases between. The CDR3 sequence: CASSPGVESYGYTF. CDR3 nucleotide sequence: TGTGCCAGCAGCCCCGGGGTGGAGTCTTATGGCTACACCTTC. Full variable domain (rest looked up from reference TRBV7-9 and TRBJ1-2): DTGVSQNPRHKITKRGQNVTFRCDPISEHNRLYWYRQTLGQGPEFLTYFQNEAQLEKSRLLSDRFSAERPKGSFSTLEIQRTEQGDSAMYLCASSPGVESYGYTFGSGTRLTVV.

The gene calls are TRBV5-1 and TRBJ1-6; a weak D match, TRBD1 (5 bases). Germline V gives CDR1 SGHRS, CDR2 YFSETQ. The CDR3 runs to 15 residues. V lost 4 bases and J 7 bases, leaving 15 bases between the germline ends. CDR3 coding DNA: TGCGCCAGCAGCCTGGAGGGTGGGACCAATTCACCCCTCCACTTT. Translating gives CASSLEGGTNSPLHF.

The V and J genes are TRBV15 and TRBJ1-4; TRBD1 is a possible D gene (5 bases). The CDR3 length is 19 residues. CDR1 is LNHNV, CDR2 YYDKDF, per germline (reference sequence). V dropped 3 bases and J dropped 4 bases, with 24 bases sitting between them. The CDR3 here is CATSSGSGRAADFNEKLFF. DNA for the CDR3: TGTGCCACCAGCAGTGGGTCAGGGAGAGCCGCTGATTTTAATGAAAAACTGTTTTTT. The full variable domain, completed using reference TRBV15 and TRBJ1-4, is DAMVIQNPRYQVTQFGKPVTLSCSQTLNHNVMYWYQQKSSQAPKLLFHYYDKDFNNEADTPDNFQSRRPNTSFCFLDIRSPGLGDTAMYLCATSSGSGRAADFNEKLFFGSGTQLSVL.

This clone showed up just once. This rearrangement joins TRBV6-2 or TRBV6-3 to TRBJ2-7; D is uncertain. V was clipped by 3 bases and J by 2 bases, with 11 bases between them. The CDR3 totals 14 residues. Germline CDR1 MNHEY, CDR2 SVGEGT. The CDR3 DNA reads TGTGCCAGCAGTTATCCCACCGCGACCTACGAGCAGTACTTC. It is translated as CASSYPTATYEQYF.

The V gene is TRBV7-2, the J gene TRBJ2-2; D call uncertain. The germline CDR1 and CDR2 sequences are SGHTA and FQGNSA. Trimming removed 6 bases from V and 2 bases from J, with 10 bases in between. This CDR3 region has 14 residues. The CDR3 reads CASSQDQNTGELFF. CDR3 DNA sequence: TGTGCCAGCAGTCAAGACCAAAACACCGGGGAGCTGTTTTTT. The full variable domain, completed using reference TRBV7-2 and TRBJ2-2, is GAGVSQSPSNKVTEKGKDVELRCDPISGHTALYWYRQSLGQGLEFLIYFQGNSAPDKSGLPSDRFSAERTGGSVSTLTIQRTQQEDSAVYLCASSQDQNTGELFFGEGSRLTVL.

The chain carries TRBV19 and TRBJ1-1, with 8 positions matching TRBD1. After removal of 1 base from V and 1 base from J, the junction contained 11 bases not matched to a gene. From germline, CDR1 is LNHDA and CDR2 SQIVND (reference sequence). The CDR3 sequence is 18 residues long. Written as DNA, the CDR3 is TGTGCCAGTAGTATAGGAAGGGGTGCAGGGGGCGCGAACACTGAAGCTTTCTTT. This sequence encodes CASSIGRGAGGANTEAFF.

This sequence joins TRBV11-2 and TRBJ1-2, with D possibly matching TRBD1 (5 bases). Between the trimmed V and J ends, which lost 1 base and 4 bases, there was a span of 13 bases. Germline-derived CDR1 and CDR2 are SGHAT and FQNNGV. There are 15 residues in the CDR3. The CDR3 spells CASSLVSGGGYGYTF. CDR3 nucleotides: TGTGCCAGCAGCTTAGTATCCGGGGGAGGCTATGGCTACACCTTC.

The chain couples TRBV6-5 to TRBJ1-5, with 9 positions matching TRBD1. Germline CDR1 is MNHEY and CDR2 is SVGAGI. This CDR3 spans 15 amino acids. The V gene end was trimmed by 0 bases and the J gene end by 4 bases; junction bases not matched to a gene: 1. In nucleotides, the CDR3 is TGTGCCAGCAGTTACTCGGGACAGGGAAATCAGCCCCAGCATTTT. Its protein product is CASSYSGQGNQPQHF.

This chain joins TRBV11-2 and TRBJ2-4, with D possibly TRBD2 on 5 matching bases. CDR3 length equals 19 residues. Trimming pared 1 base from V and 0 bases from J, leaving 19 bases between. Per germline, CDR1 SGHAT and CDR2 FQNNGV. The CDR3 spells CASSLGVTVMGRAKNIQYF. In nucleotides, the CDR3 is TGTGCCAGCAGCTTAGGCGTCACAGTAATGGGGAGAGCCAAAAACATTCAGTACTTC. Filled out from reference TRBV11-2 and TRBJ2-4, the complete variable domain reads EAGVAQSPRYKIIEKRQSVAFWCNPISGHATLYWYQQILGQGPKLLIQFQNNGVVDDSQLPKDRFSAERLKGVDSTLKIQPAKLEDSAVYLCASSLGVTVMGRAKNIQYFGAGTRLSVL.

The count of this clone is one. The gene calls are TRBV19 and TRBJ1-2, with D possibly matching TRBD1 (5 bases). The CDR3 consists of 14 residues. The germline V and J ends were trimmed by 5 bases and 2 bases, with 12 bases remaining between them. In germline, CDR1 is LNHDA, CDR2 SQIVND (reference sequence). DNA for the CDR3: TGTGCCAGTAGTCTCGGGAACAGGAACTATGGCTACACCTTC. Its translation: CASSLGNRNYGYTF.

The J gene is TRBJ1-2, the V gene TRBV3-1 (or the pseudogene TRBV3-2); 10 bases are a match to TRBD1. Germline V lookup: CDR1 LGHDT, CDR2 YNNKEL (reference sequence). This CDR3 comprises 13 residues. V shed 6 bases, J shed 6 bases, and the junction held 4 bases outside the gene matches. CDR3: CASSQDRGDGYTF. The DNA of the CDR3 is TGTGCCAGCAGTCAGGACAGGGGGGATGGCTACACCTTC.

This clone has a single count. V usage is TRBV29-1 and J usage is TRBJ2-7, with 7 bases lining up with TRBD2. V was clipped by 7 bases and J by 7 bases; unmatched bases: 13. CDR1 SQVTM and CDR2 ANQGSEA come from the germline V gene. The CDR3 is made up of 13 amino acids. The CDR3 DNA sequence: TGCAGCGCGGGGACGGATGGGCGGGGGGAGCAGTACTTC. Its protein product is CSAGTDGRGEQYF.

The J gene is TRBJ1-1, the V gene TRBV5-6; D ambiguous. CDR3 length equals 13 residues. Germline CDR1 is SGHDT and CDR2 is YYEEEE. The germline V and J ends were trimmed by 0 bases and 7 bases, with 10 bases remaining between them. CDR3 coding DNA: TGTGCCAGCAGCTTGGCCGACGGCCTTGAAGCTTTCTTT. It specifies CASSLADGLEAFF.

This clone turned up a few times. V usage is TRBV5-4 and J usage is TRBJ1-1; no clear D. Looked up from germline, CDR1 is SGHNT and CDR2 is YYREEE (reference sequence). This CDR3 has 15 amino acids. V shed 5 bases and J shed 0 bases, with 14 bases lying between them. The DNA for the CDR3 is TGTGCCAGCAGGACAAACAGCCCCTTGAACACTGAAGCTTTCTTT. Its translation: CASRTNSPLNTEAFF. Filled out from reference TRBV5-4 and TRBJ1-1, the complete variable domain reads ETGVTQSPTHLIKTRGQQVTLRCSSQSGHNTVSWYQQALGQGPQFIFQYYREEENGRGNFPPRFSGLQFPNYSSELNVNALELDDSALYLCASRTNSPLNTEAFFGQGTRLTVV.

This chain links TRBV11-2 with TRBJ2-7; D is uncertain. This CDR3 is built from 11 residues. CDR1 is SGHAT, CDR2 FQNNGV, per germline. V lost 5 bases, J lost 6 bases, and 8 bases lay in between. CDR3: CASSPHFEQYF. In DNA form, the CDR3 reads TGTGCCAGCAGCCCCCACTTCGAGCAGTACTTC.

This chain uses TRBV3-1 (or the pseudogene TRBV3-2) with TRBJ1-4; perhaps TRBD1 as D (5 bases). CDR1 is LGHDT, CDR2 YNNKEL, per germline (reference sequence). The V and J ends lost 1 base and 7 bases respectively, with 13 bases between them. This CDR3 comprises 15 residues. The CDR3 loop reads CASSQGWGSGEKLFF. The DNA for the CDR3 is TGTGCCAGCAGCCAAGGGTGGGGGAGCGGTGAAAAACTGTTTTTT.

The chain links TRBV6-5 to TRBJ2-3; D ambiguous. CDR1 and CDR2 from the germline V gene are MNHEY and SVGAGI. CDR3 size: 11 residues. The V end was cut by 6 bases, the J end by 5 bases, with 6 bases between. As DNA, the CDR3 is TGTGCCAGCAGCCTAAGAGATACGCAGTATTTT. Its protein is CASSLRDTQYF.

This chain links TRBV2 with TRBJ1-4, with D possibly matching TRBD1 (5 bases). Trimming stripped 6 bases from V and 3 bases from J, with 14 bases between. Germline V gives CDR1 SNHLY, CDR2 FYNNEI. This CDR3 is built from 15 residues. The CDR3 DNA reads TGTGCCAGCAGCTTGGGAGGGACTCCTAATGAAAAACTGTTTTTT. Translated, it gives CASSLGGTPNEKLFF.

The chain employs TRBV6-5 and TRBJ1-2; maybe TRBD1 (5 bases). Germline CDR1 and CDR2: MNHEY and SVGAGI. V dropped 4 bases and J dropped 7 bases, with 7 bases sitting between them. The CDR3 loop spans 11 amino acids. The DNA of the CDR3 is TGTGCCAGCAGTTCAGGGTCTGGCTACACCTTC. Protein sequence: CASSSGSGYTF.

This chain uses TRBV9 with TRBJ1-2; a possible D gene is TRBD1 (6 bases). Between the trimmed V and J ends, which lost 0 bases and 8 bases, there was a span of 20 bases. Germline CDR1 reads SGDLS; CDR2 reads YYNGEE. The CDR3 is 16 amino acids. The CDR3 DNA is TGTGCCAGCAGCGTAGCTAGTGGACAGAGAGCGGGAGGCTACACCTTC. Protein: CASSVASGQRAGGYTF.

The chain carries TRBV7-9 and TRBJ2-7; TRBD2 matches at 15 bases. Germline CDR1 SEHNR, CDR2 FQNEAQ (reference sequence). The CDR3 is made up of 16 amino acids. After removal of 6 bases from V and 4 bases from J, the junction contained 7 bases not matched to a gene. As DNA, the CDR3 is TGTGCCAGCAGTCCAACCGGGACTAGCGGGAGGTACGAGCAGTACTTC. This gives the protein CASSPTGTSGRYEQYF.